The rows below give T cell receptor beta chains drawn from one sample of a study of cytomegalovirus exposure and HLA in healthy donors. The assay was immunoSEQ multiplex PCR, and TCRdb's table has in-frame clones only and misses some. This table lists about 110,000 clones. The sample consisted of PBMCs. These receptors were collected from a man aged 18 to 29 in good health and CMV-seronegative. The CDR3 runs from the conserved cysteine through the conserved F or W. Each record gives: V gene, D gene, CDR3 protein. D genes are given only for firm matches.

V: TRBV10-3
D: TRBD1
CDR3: CAIRRTGVIGDEQFF

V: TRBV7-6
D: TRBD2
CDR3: CASSSSGGAIDEQFF

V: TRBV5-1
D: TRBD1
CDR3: CASSYTGTGLQETQYF

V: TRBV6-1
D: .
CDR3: CASSEGSSWIERETQYF

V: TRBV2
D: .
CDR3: CAFGSYNNEKLFF

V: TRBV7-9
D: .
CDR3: CASSPQRAGPGELFF

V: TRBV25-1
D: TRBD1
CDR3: CASSDRDRAGQPQHF

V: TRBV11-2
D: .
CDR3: CASSFRGQETQYF

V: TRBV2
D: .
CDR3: CASRRTDTIYQPQHF

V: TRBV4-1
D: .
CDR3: CASSQERGKSNQPQHF

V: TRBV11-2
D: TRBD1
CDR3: CASSLVRGRYEQYF

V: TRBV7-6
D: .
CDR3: CASSFTSPGDTQYF

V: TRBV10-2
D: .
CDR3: CASSDPFVFEAFF

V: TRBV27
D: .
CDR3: CASGRAVSSYEQYF

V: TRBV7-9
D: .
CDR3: CASSLGGSPYEQYF

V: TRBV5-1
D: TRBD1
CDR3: CASSKGQGSYEQYF

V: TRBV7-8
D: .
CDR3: CASSLATASNQPQHF

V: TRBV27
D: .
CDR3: CASSLYPGQPQHF

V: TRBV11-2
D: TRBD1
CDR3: CASSPLQGASNEKLFF

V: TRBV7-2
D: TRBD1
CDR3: CASSLGTGNNEQFF

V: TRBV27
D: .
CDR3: CASSPGGRLNQPQHF

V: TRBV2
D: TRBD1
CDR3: CASSKRQGVGGNQPQHF

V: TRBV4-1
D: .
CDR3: CASSHGGLDNDIQYF

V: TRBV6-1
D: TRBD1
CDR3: CASGDRGGGNTIYF

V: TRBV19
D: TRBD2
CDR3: CASKAVTSGVNEQFF

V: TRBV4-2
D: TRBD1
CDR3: CASSQVLGQGSSGGYTF

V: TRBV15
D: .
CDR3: CATSRTVPNQPQHF

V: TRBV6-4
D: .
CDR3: CASSEDSSYNEQFF

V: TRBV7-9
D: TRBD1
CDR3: CASSPPGTDNQPQHF

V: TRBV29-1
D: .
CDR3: CSVGFGNEQFF

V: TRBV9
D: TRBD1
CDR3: CASSGTGGYGYTF

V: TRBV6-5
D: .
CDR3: CASSKQGWTDTQYF

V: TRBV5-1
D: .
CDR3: CASSFNREMETQYF

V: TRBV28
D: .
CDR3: CASQQIVEVNGEQYF

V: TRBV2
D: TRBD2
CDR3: CASRSSGRRTGELFF

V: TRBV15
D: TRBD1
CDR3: CATSREWRTGASGYTF

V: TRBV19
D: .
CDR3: CASSIRRMNTEAFF

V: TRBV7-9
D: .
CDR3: CASSPLSNQGFYNEQFF

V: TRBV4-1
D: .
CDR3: CASSQDRGSNQPQHF

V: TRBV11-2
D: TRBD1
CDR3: CASSSGTGRMGGYTF

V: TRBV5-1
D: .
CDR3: CASSQTSVSWGANVLTF

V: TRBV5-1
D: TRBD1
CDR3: CASSLGGQGFTDTQYF